One sample yielded the 7 T cell receptor beta chains listed below, sequenced in a study of shared T cell receptors in the human thymus. Libraries were prepared by immunoSEQ multiplex PCR; TCRdb keeps only in-frame clonotypes and omits some of them. The sample has some 660,000 clones, more than 75% seen once. These same data were also listed under a study on human thymus T cells.

The source material was thymocytes. The origin of the receptors is a boy in the first two years of life with a congenital heart defect.

The chain is built from TRBV2 and TRBJ2-5, with D maybe TRBD1 (6 bases). CDR1 is SNHLY and CDR2 is FYNNEI in the germline V gene. The length of the CDR3 is 16 residues. Trimming stripped 5 bases from V and 1 base from J, with 17 bases between. The CDR3 nucleotides read TGTGCCAGCAGTACTCCACAGGGCGGAGTCCAAGAGACCCAGTACTTC. This gives the protein CASSTPQGGVQETQYF.

CDR3: CASSLGPFGGAEQYF. Here the CDR3 DNA reads TGTGCCAGCAGCTTGGGCCCCTTCGGCGGCGCCGAGCAGTACTTC. V gene TRBV5-4 combines with J gene TRBJ2-7; no definite D call. Germline V CDR1 and CDR2: SGHNT, YYREEE (reference sequence). V was clipped by 0 bases and J by 6 bases, with 16 bases between them. The CDR3 sequence is 15 residues long.

This clone was detected only a few times. The chain couples TRBV4-3 to TRBJ2-7; tentatively, D is TRBD1 (5 bases). The CDR3 has 14 residues. Germline loops: CDR1 LGHNA, CDR2 YSLEER. Trimming removed 0 bases at V and 5 bases at J, with 11 bases between. The CDR3, as DNA: TGCGCCAGCAGCCAAGAGGAAGGGGTCAACGAGCAGTACTTC. This encodes CASSQEEGVNEQYF.

The rearrangement joins TRBV6-1 to TRBJ2-1, with TRBD2 matching over 8 bases. V was clipped by 7 bases and J by 4 bases; unmatched bases: 6. The germline gives CDR1 MNHNS, CDR2 SASEGT. This CDR3 is 14 amino acids long. CDR3 in amino acids: CASIPERGYNEQFF. The CDR3 bases are TGTGCCAGCATCCCGGAGCGGGGGTACAATGAGCAGTTCTTC.

This chain uses TRBV5-1 with TRBJ2-7, with 14 bases identical to TRBD2. The CDR3 consists of 17 residues. Trimming took 0 bases from V and 3 from J; bases not matched to a gene: 5. From germline, CDR1 is SGHRS and CDR2 YFSETQ. CDR3 loop: CASSLAAGTSGGYEQYF. The CDR3, as DNA: TGCGCCAGCAGCTTGGCCGCCGGGACTAGCGGGGGCTACGAGCAGTACTTC.

The chain links TRBV13 to TRBJ1-1; the D is unclear. The germline V gene has CDR1 PRHDT and CDR2 FYEKMQ (reference sequence). The V and J ends lost 2 bases and 0 bases respectively, with 13 bases between them. The CDR3 contains 16 residues. CDR3 in amino acids: CASSLCTAPLNTEAFF. The CDR3 bases are TGTGCCAGCAGCTTATGCACCGCGCCCTTGAACACTGAAGCTTTCTTT.

V usage is TRBV6-1 and J usage is TRBJ2-7; D possibly corresponds to TRBD1 (5 bases). Germline CDR1 and CDR2: MNHNS and SASEGT. Trimming left V 2 bases short and J 4 bases short, with 15 bases between. The CDR3 is made up of 15 amino acids. CDR3 DNA: TGTGCCAGCAGTGAAAAGGGGCGCTTGGTTTACGAGCAGTACTTC. This codes for CASSEKGRLVYEQYF.